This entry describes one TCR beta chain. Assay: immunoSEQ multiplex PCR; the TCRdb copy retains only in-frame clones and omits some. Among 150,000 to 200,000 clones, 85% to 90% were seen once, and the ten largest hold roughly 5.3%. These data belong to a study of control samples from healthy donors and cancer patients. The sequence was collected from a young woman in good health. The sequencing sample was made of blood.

In nucleotides, the CDR3 is TGCGCCAGCAGCTTGGGACTAGCGGGGGGGCTTGATACGCAGTATTTT. Protein: CASSLGLAGGLDTQYF. This chain links TRBV5-1 with TRBJ2-3, with TRBD2 identical over 14 bases. This CDR3 spans 16 amino acids. Germline values: CDR1 SGHRS, CDR2 YFSETQ. V trimming: 0 bases; J trimming: 6 bases; junction bases outside the gene matches: 3.